This note documents a single T cell receptor (beta chain) sequence. These data originate in a study of cytomegalovirus exposure and HLA in healthy donors. The germline gives CDR1 SGHDT, CDR2 YYEEEE. This CDR3 comprises 16 residues. V dropped 0 bases and J dropped 7; count of bases not matched to a gene: 6. PCR amplification relied on 60 Vbeta primers (plus 13 Jbeta primers). Sequenced by immunoSEQ multiplex PCR; TCRdb stores in-frame clones only, minus some. The sample lists around 180,000 clones, approximately 85% occurring once. This TCR derives from a young man in good health and CMV-seronegative. The chain couples TRBV5-6 to TRBJ1-6; 8 positions match TRBD1. The specimen was PBMCs. The CDR3 spells CASSLGTGYGNSPLHF. Here the CDR3 DNA reads TGTGCCAGCAGCTTGGGGACAGGGTATGGGAATTCACCCCTCCACTTT.